The entry that follows covers one TCR beta chain sequence. Method: immunoSEQ multiplex PCR; TCRdb's copy keeps in-frame clones and lacks some. Of 99,000 or so clones listed, roughly 80% were seen once; the top ten hold around 4.8%. The source of the sample is a study of blood T cell repertoires in COVID-19. The CDR3 has 16 residues. Per germline, CDR1 MNHEY and CDR2 SVGEGT. V lost 5 bases to trimming and J lost 2 bases; unmatched junction nucleotides: 7. V gene TRBV6-2 or TRBV6-3 combines with J gene TRBJ2-5; 11 bases map to TRBD2. This receptor was taken from a man in his fifties or sixties with acute or convalescent COVID-19. Sequenced input: peripheral blood. The CDR3 DNA follows: TGTGCCAGCAGTGGCCATAGCGGGAGGGGGCAAGAGACCCAGTACTTC. This sequence encodes CASSGHSGRGQETQYF.